This T cell receptor beta chain was sequenced for a study of OX40 agonist ivuxolimab in advanced cancers. Overall study: Patients received ivuxolimab, an agonistic anti-OX40 (CD134) antibody. Those enrolled were 82.7% male, with a mean age of 60 years and ages from roughly 20 to 85. Three patients got partial responses; one had hepatocellular carcinoma and two had cutaneous melanoma. Study-level points and caveats: The study observed clonal expansion of CD4+ and CD8+ blood T cells by week 6 at 0.1 to 3.0 mg/kg.

Concerning this clone: The target antigen is unknown.

The CDR3 runs 15 residues. V was cut by 4 bases and J by 4 bases, with 13 bases left in between. Germline CDR1 and CDR2: SGHVS and FQNEAQ. The table came from immunoSEQ multiplex PCR; TCRdb's copy has only in-frame clones and leaves some out. The repertoire holds more than 55,000 clones, around 86% seen once, with about 3.8% in the top ten. V and J are TRBV7-8 and TRBJ1-4; D might be TRBD1 (5 bases). The sequences come from CD4+ or CD8+ T cells sorted from blood, collected in a trial of the OX40 agonist ivuxolimab. This receptor was obtained from an adult with an advanced solid tumor such as melanoma, head and neck, liver or kidney cancer. The CDR3 DNA reads TGTGCCAGCAGCTCGGGGGTGAGGGATAATGAAAAACTGTTTTTT. Amino acid sequence: CASSSGVRDNEKLFF.